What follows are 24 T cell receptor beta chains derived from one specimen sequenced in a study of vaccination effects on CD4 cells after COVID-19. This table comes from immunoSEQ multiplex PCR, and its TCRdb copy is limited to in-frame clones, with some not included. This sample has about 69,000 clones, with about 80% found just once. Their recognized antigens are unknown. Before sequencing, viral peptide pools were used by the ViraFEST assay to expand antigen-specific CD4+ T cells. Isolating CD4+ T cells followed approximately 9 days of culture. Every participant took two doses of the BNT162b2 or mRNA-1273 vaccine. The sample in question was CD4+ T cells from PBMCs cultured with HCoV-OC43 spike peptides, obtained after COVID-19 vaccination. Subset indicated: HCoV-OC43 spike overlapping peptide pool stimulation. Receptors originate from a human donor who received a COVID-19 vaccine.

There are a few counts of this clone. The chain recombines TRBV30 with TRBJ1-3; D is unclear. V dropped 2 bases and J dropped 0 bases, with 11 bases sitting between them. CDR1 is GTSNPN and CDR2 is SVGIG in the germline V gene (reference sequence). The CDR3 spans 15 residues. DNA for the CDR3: TGTGCCTGGAGTAGGGCGGGGAGCTCTGGAAACACCATATATTTT. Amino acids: CAWSRAGSSGNTIYF.

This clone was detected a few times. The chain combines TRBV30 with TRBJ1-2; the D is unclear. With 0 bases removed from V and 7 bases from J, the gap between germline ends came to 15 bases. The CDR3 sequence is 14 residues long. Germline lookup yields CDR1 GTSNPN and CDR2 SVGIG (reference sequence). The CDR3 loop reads CAWSVLGGLSGYTF. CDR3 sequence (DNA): TGTGCCTGGAGTGTACTGGGAGGGCTGAGTGGCTACACCTTC.

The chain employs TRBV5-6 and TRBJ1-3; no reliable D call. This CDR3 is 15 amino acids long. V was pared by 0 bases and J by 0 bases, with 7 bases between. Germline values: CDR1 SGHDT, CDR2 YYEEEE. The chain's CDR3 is CASSLDSNSGNTIYF. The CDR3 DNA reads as TGTGCCAGCAGCTTGGACAGTAACTCTGGAAACACCATATATTTT. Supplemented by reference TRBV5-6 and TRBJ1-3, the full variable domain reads DAGVTQSPTHLIKTRGQQVTLRCSPKSGHDTVSWYQQALGQGPQFIFQYYEEEERQRGNFPDRFSGHQFPNYSSELNVNALLLGDSALYLCASSLDSNSGNTIYFGEGSWLTVV.

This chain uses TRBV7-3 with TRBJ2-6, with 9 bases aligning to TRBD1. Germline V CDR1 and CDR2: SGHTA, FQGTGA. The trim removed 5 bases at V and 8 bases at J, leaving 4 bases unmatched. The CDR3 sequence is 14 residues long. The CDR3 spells CASSRTGATNVLTF. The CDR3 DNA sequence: TGTGCCAGCAGCCGGACAGGGGCAACCAACGTCCTGACTTTC.

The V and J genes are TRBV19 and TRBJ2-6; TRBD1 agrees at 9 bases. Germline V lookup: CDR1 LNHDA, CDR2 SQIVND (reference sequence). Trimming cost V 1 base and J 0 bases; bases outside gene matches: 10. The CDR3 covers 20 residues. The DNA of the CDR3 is TGTGCCAGTAGTATAGGGGGCCCTGGACAGGGGAGCTCTGGGGCCAACGTCCTGACTTTC. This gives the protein CASSIGGPGQGSSGANVLTF.

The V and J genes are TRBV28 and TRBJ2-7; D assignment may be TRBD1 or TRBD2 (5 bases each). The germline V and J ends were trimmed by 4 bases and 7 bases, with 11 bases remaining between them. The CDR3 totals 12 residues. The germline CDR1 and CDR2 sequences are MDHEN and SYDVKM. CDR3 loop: CASSSGGWEQYV. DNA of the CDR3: TGTGCCAGCAGTTCTGGGGGTTGGGAGCAGTACGTC.

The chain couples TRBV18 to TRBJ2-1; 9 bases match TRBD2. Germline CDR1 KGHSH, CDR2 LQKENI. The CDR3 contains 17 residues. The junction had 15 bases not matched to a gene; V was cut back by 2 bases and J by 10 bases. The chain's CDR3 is CASSPAAGGFHALEQFF. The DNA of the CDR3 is TGTGCCAGCTCACCAGCGGCGGGGGGGTTCCACGCTTTGGAGCAGTTCTTC.

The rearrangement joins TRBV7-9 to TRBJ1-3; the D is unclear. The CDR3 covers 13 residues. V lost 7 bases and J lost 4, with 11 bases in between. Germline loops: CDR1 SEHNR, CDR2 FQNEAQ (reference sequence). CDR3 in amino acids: CASKGFSGNTIYF. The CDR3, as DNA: TGTGCCAGCAAAGGGTTCTCCGGAAACACCATATATTTT.

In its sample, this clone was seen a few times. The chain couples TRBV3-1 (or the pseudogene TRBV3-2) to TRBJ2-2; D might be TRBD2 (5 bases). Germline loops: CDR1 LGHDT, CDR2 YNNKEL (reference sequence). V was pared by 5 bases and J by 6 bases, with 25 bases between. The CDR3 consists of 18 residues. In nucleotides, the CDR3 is TGTGCCAGCAGCGCCGATAGAGGGTCCTTCCGTCCGGCCGGGGAGCTGTTTTTT. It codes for CASSADRGSFRPAGELFF.

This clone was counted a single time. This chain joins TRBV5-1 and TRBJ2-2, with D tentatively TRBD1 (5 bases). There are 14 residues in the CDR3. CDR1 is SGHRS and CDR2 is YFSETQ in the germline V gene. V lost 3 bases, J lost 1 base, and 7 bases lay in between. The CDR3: CASSSDRNTGELFF. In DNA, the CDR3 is TGCGCCAGCAGCTCTGACAGGAACACCGGGGAGCTGTTTTTT.

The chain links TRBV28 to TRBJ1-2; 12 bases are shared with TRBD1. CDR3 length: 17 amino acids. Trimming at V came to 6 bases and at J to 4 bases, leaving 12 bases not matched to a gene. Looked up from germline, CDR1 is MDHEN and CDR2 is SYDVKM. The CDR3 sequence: CASRTLPGTGGVYGYTF. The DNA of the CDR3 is TGTGCCAGCAGAACCCTACCCGGGACAGGGGGCGTCTATGGCTACACCTTC.

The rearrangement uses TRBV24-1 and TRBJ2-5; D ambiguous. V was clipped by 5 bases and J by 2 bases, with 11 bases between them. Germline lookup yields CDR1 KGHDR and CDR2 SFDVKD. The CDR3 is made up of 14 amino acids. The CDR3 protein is CATSGRTLQETQYF. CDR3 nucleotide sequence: TGTGCCACCAGTGGTCGGACCCTACAAGAGACCCAGTACTTC.

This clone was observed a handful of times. This CDR3 reads CASSSAGTGQTGELFF. DNA for the CDR3: TGTGCCAGCAGTTCCGCCGGTACGGGTCAGACCGGGGAGCTGTTTTTT. The V and J genes are TRBV28 and TRBJ2-2; D remains unclear. Per germline, CDR1 MDHEN and CDR2 SYDVKM. V lost 4 bases and J 5 bases, leaving 17 bases between the germline ends. CDR3 size: 16 residues.

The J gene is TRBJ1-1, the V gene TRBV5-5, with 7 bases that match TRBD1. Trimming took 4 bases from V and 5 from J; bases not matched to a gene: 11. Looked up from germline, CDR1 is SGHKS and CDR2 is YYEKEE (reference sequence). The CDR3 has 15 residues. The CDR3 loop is CASSRMTGRGTEAFF. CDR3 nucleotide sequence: TGTGCCAGCAGCAGGATGACAGGGCGAGGGACTGAAGCTTTCTTT.

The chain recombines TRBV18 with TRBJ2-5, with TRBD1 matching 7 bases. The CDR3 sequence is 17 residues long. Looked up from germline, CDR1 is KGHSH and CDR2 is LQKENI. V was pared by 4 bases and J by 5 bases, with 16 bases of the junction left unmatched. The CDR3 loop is CASSRGGRDRRMETQYF. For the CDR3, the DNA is TGTGCCAGCTCACGAGGGGGACGGGACAGACGGATGGAGACCCAGTACTTC.

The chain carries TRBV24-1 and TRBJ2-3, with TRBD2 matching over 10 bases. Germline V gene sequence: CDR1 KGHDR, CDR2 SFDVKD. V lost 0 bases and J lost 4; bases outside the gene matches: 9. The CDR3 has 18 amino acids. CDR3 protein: CATSDLQTSSGGADTQYF. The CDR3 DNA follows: TGTGCCACCAGTGATTTGCAAACGTCTAGCGGGGGAGCAGATACGCAGTATTTT.

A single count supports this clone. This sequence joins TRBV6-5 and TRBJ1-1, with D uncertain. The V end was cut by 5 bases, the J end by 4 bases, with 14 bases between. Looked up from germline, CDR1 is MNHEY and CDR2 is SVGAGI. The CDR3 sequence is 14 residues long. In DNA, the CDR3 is TGTGCCAGCAGTAACCCGGAGGGAAGCACTGAAGCTTTCTTT. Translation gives CASSNPEGSTEAFF.

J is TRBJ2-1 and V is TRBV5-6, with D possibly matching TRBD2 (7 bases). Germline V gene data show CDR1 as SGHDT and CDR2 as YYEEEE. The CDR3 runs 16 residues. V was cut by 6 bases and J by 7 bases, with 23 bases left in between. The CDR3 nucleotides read TGTGCCAGCATGGTCCCTCGGGGGGCCGGTTTGAATGAGCAGTTCTTC. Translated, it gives CASMVPRGAGLNEQFF. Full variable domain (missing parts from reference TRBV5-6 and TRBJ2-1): DAGVTQSPTHLIKTRGQQVTLRCSPKSGHDTVSWYQQALGQGPQFIFQYYEEEERQRGNFPDRFSGHQFPNYSSELNVNALLLGDSALYLCASMVPRGAGLNEQFFGPGTRLTVL.

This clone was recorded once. Here the CDR3 DNA reads TGTGCCAGCAGTTTACGCAGGGCCACTGAAGCTTTCTTT. It yields the protein CASSLRRATEAFF. This chain joins TRBV12-3 or TRBV12-4 and TRBJ1-1, with a possible D match to TRBD1 (5 bases). Trimming took 2 bases from V and 4 from J, leaving 8 bases between them. The CDR3 consists of 13 residues.

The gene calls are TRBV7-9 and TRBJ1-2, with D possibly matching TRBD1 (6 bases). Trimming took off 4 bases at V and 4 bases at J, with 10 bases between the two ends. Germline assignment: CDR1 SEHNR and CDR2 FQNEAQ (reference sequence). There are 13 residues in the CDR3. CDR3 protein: CASSWTEIYGYTF. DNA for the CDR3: TGTGCCAGCAGCTGGACAGAGATCTATGGCTACACCTTC.

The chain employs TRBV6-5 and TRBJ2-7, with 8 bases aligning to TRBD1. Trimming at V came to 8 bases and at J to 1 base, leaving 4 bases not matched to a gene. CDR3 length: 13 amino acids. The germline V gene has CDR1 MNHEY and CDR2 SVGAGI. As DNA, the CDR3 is TGTGCCAGCGGGACAGGCAGGTCCTACGAGCAGTACGTC. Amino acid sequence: CASGTGRSYEQYV.

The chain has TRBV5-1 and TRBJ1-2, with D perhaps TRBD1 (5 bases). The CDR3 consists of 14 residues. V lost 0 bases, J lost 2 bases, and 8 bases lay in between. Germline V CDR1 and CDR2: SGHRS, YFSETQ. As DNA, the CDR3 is TGCGCCAGCAGCTTGGTAGCAGGGAACTATGGCTACACCTTC. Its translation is CASSLVAGNYGYTF. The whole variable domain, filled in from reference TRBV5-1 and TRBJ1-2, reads KAGVTQTPRYLIKTRGQQVTLSCSPISGHRSVSWYQQTPGQGLQFLFEYFSETQRNKGNFPGRFSGRQFSNSRSEMNVSTLELGDSALYLCASSLVAGNYGYTFGSGTRLTVV.

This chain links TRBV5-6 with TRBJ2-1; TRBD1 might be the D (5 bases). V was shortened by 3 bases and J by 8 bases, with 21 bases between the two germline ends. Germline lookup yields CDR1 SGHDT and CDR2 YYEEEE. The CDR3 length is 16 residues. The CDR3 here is CASSSPQGRVWDEQFF. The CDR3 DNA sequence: TGTGCCAGCAGCTCCCCCCAGGGCAGGGTTTGGGATGAGCAGTTCTTC.

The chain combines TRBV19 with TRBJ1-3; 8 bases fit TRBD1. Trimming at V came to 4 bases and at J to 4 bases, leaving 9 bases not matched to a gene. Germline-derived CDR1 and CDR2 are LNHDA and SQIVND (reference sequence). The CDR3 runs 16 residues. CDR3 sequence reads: CASSKDRAQDGNTIYF. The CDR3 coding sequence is TGTGCCAGTAGTAAGGACAGGGCTCAGGACGGAAACACCATATATTTT.